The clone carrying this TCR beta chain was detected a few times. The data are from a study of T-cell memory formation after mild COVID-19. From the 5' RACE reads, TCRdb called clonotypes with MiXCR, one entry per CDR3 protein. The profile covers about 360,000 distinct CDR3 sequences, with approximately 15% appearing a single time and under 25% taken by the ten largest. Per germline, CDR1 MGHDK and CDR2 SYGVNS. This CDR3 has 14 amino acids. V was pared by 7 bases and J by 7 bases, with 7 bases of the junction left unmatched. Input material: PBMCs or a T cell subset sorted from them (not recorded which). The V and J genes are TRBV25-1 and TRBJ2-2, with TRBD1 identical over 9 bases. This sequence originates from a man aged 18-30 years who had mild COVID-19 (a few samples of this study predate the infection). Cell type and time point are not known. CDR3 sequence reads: CASKGQGHDGELFF. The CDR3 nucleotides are TGTGCCAGCAAGGGACAGGGTCATGACGGGGAGCTGTTTTTT.